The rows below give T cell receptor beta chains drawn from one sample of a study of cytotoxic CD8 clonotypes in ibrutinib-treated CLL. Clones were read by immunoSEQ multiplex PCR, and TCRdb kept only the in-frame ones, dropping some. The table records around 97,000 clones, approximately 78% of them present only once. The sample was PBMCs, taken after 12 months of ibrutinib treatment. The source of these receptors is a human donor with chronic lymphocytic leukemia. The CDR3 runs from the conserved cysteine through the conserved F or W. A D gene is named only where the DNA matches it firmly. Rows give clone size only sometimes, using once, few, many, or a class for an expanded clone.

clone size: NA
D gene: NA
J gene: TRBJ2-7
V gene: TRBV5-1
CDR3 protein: CASSRSQASSYEQYF
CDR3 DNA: TGCGCCAGCAGCCGGTCACAGGCCTCTTCCTACGAGCAGTACTTC

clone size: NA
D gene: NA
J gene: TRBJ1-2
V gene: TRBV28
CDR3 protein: CASSILGGKDGYTF
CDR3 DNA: TGTGCCAGCAGTATATTGGGGGGGAAAGATGGCTACACCTTC

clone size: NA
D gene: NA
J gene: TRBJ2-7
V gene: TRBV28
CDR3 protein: CASSLGGSSYEQYF
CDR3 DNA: TGTGCCAGCAGTTTAGGGGGTTCCTCCTACGAGCAGTACTTC

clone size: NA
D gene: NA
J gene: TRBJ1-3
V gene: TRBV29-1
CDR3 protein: CSAARGTGNTIYF
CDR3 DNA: TGCAGCGCCGCTCGAGGGACTGGAAACACCATATATTTT

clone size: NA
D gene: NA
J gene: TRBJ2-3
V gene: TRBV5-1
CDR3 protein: CASSQVSLGDTQYF
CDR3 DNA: TGCGCCAGCAGCCAGGTATCGCTTGGGGATACGCAGTATTTT

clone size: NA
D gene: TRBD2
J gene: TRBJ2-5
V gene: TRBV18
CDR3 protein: CASSPLGLAETQYF
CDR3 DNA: TGTGCCAGCTCACCCTTGGGACTAGCGGAGACCCAGTACTTC

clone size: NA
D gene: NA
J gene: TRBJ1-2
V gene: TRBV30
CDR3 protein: CAWSASRAKNYGYTF
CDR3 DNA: TGTGCCTGGAGTGCCTCCAGGGCAAAGAACTATGGCTACACCTTC

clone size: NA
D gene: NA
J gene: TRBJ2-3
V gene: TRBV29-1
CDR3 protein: CSVEDRTGSTDTQYF
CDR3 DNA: TGCAGCGTTGAAGATCGGACGGGAAGCACAGATACGCAGTATTTT

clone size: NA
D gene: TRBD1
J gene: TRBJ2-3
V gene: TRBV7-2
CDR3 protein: CASSKKGTGHTDTQYF
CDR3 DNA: TGTGCCAGCAGCAAGAAGGGGACAGGTCACACAGATACGCAGTATTTT

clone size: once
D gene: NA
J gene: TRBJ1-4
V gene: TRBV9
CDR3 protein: CASSQQREKLFF
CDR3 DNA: TGTGCCAGCAGCCAGCAGCGAGAAAAACTGTTTTTT

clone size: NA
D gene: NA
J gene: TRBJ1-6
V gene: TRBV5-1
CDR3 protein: CASSLGGSYNSPLHF
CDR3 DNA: TGCGCCAGCAGCTTGGGGGGCTCCTATAATTCACCCCTCCACTTT

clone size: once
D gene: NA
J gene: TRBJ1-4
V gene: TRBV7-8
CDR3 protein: CASSLGRGNVKLFF
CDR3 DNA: TGTGCCAGCAGCTTAGGCAGGGGTAATGTGAAACTGTTTTTT

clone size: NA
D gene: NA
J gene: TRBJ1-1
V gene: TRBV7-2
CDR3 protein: CASTFQGTNTEAFF
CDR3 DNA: TGTGCCAGCACCTTTCAGGGGACGAACACTGAAGCTTTCTTT

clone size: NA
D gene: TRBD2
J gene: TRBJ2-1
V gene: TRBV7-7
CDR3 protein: CASSPSSGGGNEQFF
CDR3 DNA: TGTGCCAGCAGCCCCTCTAGCGGGGGAGGGAATGAGCAGTTCTTC

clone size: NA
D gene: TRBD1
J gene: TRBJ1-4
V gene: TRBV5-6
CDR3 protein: CASSGRQGDVGEKLFF
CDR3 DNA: TGTGCCAGCAGCGGACGGCAGGGGGACGTGGGCGAAAAACTGTTTTTT

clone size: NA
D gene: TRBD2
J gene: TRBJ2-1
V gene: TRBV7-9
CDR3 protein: CASSPGGGSYNEQFF
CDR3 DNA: TGTGCCAGCAGCCCCGGGGGAGGGTCCTACAATGAGCAGTTCTTC

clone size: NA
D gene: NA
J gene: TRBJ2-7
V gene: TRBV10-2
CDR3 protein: CASSDGLFYEQYF
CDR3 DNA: TGCGCCAGCAGTGACGGACTATTCTACGAGCAGTACTTC

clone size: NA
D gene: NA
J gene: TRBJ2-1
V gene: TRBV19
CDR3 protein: CASRRGGGNEQFF
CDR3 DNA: TGTGCCAGTAGGCGGGGTGGAGGTAATGAGCAGTTCTTC

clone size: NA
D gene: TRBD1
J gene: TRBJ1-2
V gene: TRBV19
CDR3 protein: CASSIDRETGGYTF
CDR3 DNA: TGTGCCAGTAGTATTGACAGGGAAACCGGTGGCTACACCTTC

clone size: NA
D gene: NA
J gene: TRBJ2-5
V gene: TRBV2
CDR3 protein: CASSEATTAPRTQYF
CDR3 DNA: TGTGCCAGCAGTGAAGCGACGACAGCGCCCAGGACCCAGTACTTC

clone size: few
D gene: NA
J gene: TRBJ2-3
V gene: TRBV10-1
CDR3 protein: CASSEGTDTQYF
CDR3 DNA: TGCGCCAGCAGTGAGGGGACAGATACGCAGTATTTT

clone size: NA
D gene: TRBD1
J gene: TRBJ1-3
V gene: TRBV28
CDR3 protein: CASSSRGQGSSGNTIYF
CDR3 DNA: TGTGCCAGCAGTTCCAGGGGGCAGGGGAGCTCTGGAAACACCATATATTTT

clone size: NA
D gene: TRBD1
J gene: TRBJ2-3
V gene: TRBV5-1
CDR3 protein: CASSLAMGQGTDTQYF
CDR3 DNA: TGCGCCAGCAGCCTCGCTATGGGACAGGGCACAGATACGCAGTATTTT